A selection of T cell receptor beta chains follows, all from one sample in a study of blood T cell repertoires in COVID-19. Here immunoSEQ multiplex PCR was the method, and the copy in TCRdb shows in-frame clones only, minus some. The profile covers 350,000 or so clones, with approximately 89% appearing a single time and approximately 4.1% taken by the ten largest. Sequencing was performed on peripheral blood. The source is a woman aged 55-75 years with COVID-19, enrolled during active disease. The CDR3 runs from the conserved cysteine through the conserved F or W. D genes are given only for firm matches. Rows give clone size only sometimes, using once, few, many, or a class for an expanded clone.

>NA|NA|TRBV19|TRBJ1-2
TGTGCCAGTAGTATAAGGGGGAGCGGCTACACCTTC
CASSIRGSGYTF
>NA|NA|TRBV7-6|TRBJ2-2
TGTGCCAGCAGCCCACGGACCGGGGAGCTGTTTTTT
CASSPRTGELFF
>NA|NA|TRBV18|TRBJ1-2
TGTGCCAGCTCACCACCAGGATCAGGGGCCAACCGTTATGGCTACACCTTC
CASSPPGSGANRYGYTF
>NA|NA|TRBV23-1|TRBJ1-2
TGCGCCAGCAGTCAATCGGGCAGGGTCTATGGCTACACCTTC
CASSQSGRVYGYTF
>NA|NA|TRBV11-3|TRBJ2-2
TGTGCCAGCAGCTCGGGATGGGTGGCCGGGGAGCTGTTTTTT
CASSSGWVAGELFF
>once|NA|TRBV7-6|TRBJ2-6
TGTGCCAGCAGTGAGCAGGCCCGCTCTGGGGCCAACGTCCTGACTTTC
CASSEQARSGANVLTF
>NA|NA|TRBV7-9|TRBJ1-5
TGTGCCAGCAGCTTAGTAGGGGCGCGAAATCAGCCCCAGCATTTT
CASSLVGARNQPQHF
>NA|TRBD1|TRBV19|TRBJ1-2
TGTGCCAGCGATAACAGGGGGCGCGGCTATGGCTACACCTTC
CASDNRGRGYGYTF
>NA|NA|TRBV11-1|TRBJ1-1
TGTGCCAGCAGCCCCCCCGGGTACACTGAAGCTTTCTTT
CASSPPGYTEAFF
>once|NA|TRBV7-3|TRBJ1-6
TGTGCCAGCAGCTTGGTGGGCCCCGATAATTCACCCCTCCACTTT
CASSLVGPDNSPLHF
>NA|NA|TRBV9|TRBJ1-1
TGTGCCAGCAGCTCCGAGACAAGGAACACTGAAGCTTTCTTT
CASSSETRNTEAFF
>NA|NA|TRBV7-9|TRBJ1-3
TGTGCCAGCAGCTTAACAGTACCAAACACCATATATTTT
CASSLTVPNTIYF
>NA|NA|TRBV7-3|TRBJ1-5
TGTGCCAGCAGCTTAACGGGCGCGAATCAGCCCCAGCATTTT
CASSLTGANQPQHF
>NA|TRBD1|TRBV7-3|TRBJ2-1
TGTGCCAGCAGCCCCTCCCCCGGGACAGCCCCCTACAATGAGCAGTTCTTC
CASSPSPGTAPYNEQFF
>NA|NA|TRBV5-4|TRBJ2-7
TGTGCCAGCAGCTTGTCGGGTTCAGCCGGGACTTACGAGCAGTACTTC
CASSLSGSAGTYEQYF
>NA|NA|TRBV28|TRBJ1-5
TGTGCCAGCAGTTTTTTTGAGGATCAGCCCCAGCATTTT
CASSFFEDQPQHF